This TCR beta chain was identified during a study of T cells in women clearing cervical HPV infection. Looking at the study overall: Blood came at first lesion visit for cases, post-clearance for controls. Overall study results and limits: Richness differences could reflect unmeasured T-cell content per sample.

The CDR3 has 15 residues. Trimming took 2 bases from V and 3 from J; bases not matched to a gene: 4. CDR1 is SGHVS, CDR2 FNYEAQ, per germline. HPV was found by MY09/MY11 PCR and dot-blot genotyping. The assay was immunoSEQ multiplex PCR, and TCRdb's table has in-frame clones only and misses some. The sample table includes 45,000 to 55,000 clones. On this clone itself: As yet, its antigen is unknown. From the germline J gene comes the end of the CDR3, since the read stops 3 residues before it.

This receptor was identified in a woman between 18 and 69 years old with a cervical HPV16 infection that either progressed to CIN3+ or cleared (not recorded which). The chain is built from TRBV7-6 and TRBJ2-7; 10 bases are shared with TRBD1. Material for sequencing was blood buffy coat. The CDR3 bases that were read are TGTGCCAGCAGCTTACGGGACAGGGGATTCTACGAG. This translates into CASSLRDRGFYE. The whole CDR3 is CASSLRDRGFYEQYF.